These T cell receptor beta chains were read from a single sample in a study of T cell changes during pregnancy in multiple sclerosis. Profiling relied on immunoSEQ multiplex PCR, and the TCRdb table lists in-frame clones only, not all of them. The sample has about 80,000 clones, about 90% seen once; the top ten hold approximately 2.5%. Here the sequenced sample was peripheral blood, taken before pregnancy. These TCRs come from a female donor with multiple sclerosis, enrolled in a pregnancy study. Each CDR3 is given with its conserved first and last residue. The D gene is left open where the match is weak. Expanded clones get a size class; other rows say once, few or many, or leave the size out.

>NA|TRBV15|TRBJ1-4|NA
TGTGCCACCAGCATAGGAGGACGGGATGAAAAACTGTTTTTT
CATSIGGRDEKLFF
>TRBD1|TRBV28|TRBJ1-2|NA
TGTGCCACCGAAGGGACAGGGTTTCATGGCTACACCTTC
CATEGTGFHGYTF
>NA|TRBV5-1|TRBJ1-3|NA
TGCGCCAGCAGTCCCGGGTACACTGGAAACACCATATATTTT
CASSPGYTGNTIYF
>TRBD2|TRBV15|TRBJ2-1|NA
TGTGCCACCAGCAGAGATGCGACTAGCGGGAGTGGGCAGTTCTTC
CATSRDATSGSGQFF
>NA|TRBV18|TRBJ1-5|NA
TGTGCCAGCTCACCCCTTCATCTATCGGGTAATCAGCCCCAGCATTTT
CASSPLHLSGNQPQHF
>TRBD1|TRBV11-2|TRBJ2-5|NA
TGTGCCAGCAGCTACGTGACAGGGGGCGAAGAGACCCAGTACTTC
CASSYVTGGEETQYF
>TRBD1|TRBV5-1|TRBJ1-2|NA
TGCGCCAGCCGCATGTCGGGACAGGCACTCGATGGCTACACCTTC
CASRMSGQALDGYTF
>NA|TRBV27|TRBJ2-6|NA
TGTGCCAGCAGTTTATGGGGGGGGCCCTTTAGTTCGGGGGCCAACGTCCTGACTTTC
CASSLWGGPFSSGANVLTF
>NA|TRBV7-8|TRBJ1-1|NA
TGTGCCAGCAGCTCCCGGACAGCGAACACTGAAGCTTTCTTT
CASSSRTANTEAFF
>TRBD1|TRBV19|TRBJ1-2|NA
TGTGCCAGTAGTTCCCGAGACAGGGGGAGTAACTATGGCTACACCTTC
CASSSRDRGSNYGYTF
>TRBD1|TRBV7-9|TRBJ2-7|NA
TGTGCCAGCAGTTCCGGGACAGGTTACGACGAGCAGTACTTC
CASSSGTGYDEQYF
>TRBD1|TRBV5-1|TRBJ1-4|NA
TGCGCCAGCAGCTTGGGACAGGGGGCAGGAAAACTGTTTTTT
CASSLGQGAGKLFF
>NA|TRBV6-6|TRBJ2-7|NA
TGTGCCAGCAGTGATAGCGAGGTCTACGAGCAGTACTTC
CASSDSEVYEQYF
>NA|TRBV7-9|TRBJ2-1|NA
TGTGCCAGCAGCTTATCGGGACTGAATGAGCAGTTCTTC
CASSLSGLNEQFF
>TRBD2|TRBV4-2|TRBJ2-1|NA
TGTGCCAGCAGCCAGGGACTAGCGGGACACACAGACGGGGAGCAGTTCTTC
CASSQGLAGHTDGEQFF
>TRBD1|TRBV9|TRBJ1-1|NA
TGTGCCAGCAGCGTTCAGGACAGGGACACTGAAGCTTTCTTT
CASSVQDRDTEAFF
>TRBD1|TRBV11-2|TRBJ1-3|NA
TGTGCCAGCAGCTTATTTGCAGGACAGGGCTCTGGAAACACCATATATTTT
CASSLFAGQGSGNTIYF
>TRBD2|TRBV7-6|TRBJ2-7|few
TGTGCCAGCAGCTTAGAAGGCGGGAGGACGTACGAGCAGTACTTC
CASSLEGGRTYEQYF
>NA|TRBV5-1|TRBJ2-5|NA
TGCGCCAGCAGCTTTAACGGGGAAGAGACCCAGTACTTC
CASSFNGEETQYF
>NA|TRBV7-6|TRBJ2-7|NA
TGTGCCAGCAGCTTAGCTCCAGGGAACTACGAGCAGTACTTC
CASSLAPGNYEQYF
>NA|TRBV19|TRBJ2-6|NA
TGTGCCAGTAGTTCGCCGGGCTCTGGGGCCAACGTCCTGACTTTC
CASSSPGSGANVLTF
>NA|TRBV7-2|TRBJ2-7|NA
TGTGCCAGCAGCGCTGACACTTACGAGCAGTACTTC
CASSADTYEQYF
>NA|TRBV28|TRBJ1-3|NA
TGTGCCAGCAGTTTGGTGGGGGGAGGAAGCTCTGGAAACACCATATATTTT
CASSLVGGGSSGNTIYF
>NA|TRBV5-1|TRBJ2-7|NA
TGCGCCAGCAGCTTGGAGGCGCGGTACGAGCAGTACTTC
CASSLEARYEQYF
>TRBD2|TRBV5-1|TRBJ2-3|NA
TGCGCCAGCAGCTTGGGACTAGCGGGAGGGGATACGCAGTATTTT
CASSLGLAGGDTQYF
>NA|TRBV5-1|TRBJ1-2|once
TGCGCCAGCAGCTCCGGGACTCTGACCCCTAACTATGGCTACACCTTC
CASSSGTLTPNYGYTF
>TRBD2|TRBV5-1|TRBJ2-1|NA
TGCGCCAGCAGCTTGTTCCCGACTAGCGGGAACGGCAATGAGCAGTTCTTC
CASSLFPTSGNGNEQFF
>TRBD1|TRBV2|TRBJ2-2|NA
TGTGCCAGCAGTGTAGACCAGCGACAGGGAAACACCGGGGAGCTGTTTTTT
CASSVDQRQGNTGELFF
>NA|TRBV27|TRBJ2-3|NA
TGTGCCAGCAGTGGTTTGGCCCGCACAGATACGCAGTATTTT
CASSGLARTDTQYF
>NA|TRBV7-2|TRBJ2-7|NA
TGTGCCAGCAGCTTAGTTGAGAGCTCCTACGAGCAGTACTTC
CASSLVESSYEQYF
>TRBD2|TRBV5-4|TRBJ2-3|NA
TGTGCCAGCAGCTTAAACAGCGGGATGGATACGCAGTATTTT
CASSLNSGMDTQYF
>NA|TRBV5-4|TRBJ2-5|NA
TGTGCCAGCAGCTTGGTGTCCGAAGAGACCCAGTACTTC
CASSLVSEETQYF
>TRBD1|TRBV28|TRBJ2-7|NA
TGTGCCAGCAGTTCCCCCAGGACAGGGGGCTACGAGCAGTACTTC
CASSSPRTGGYEQYF
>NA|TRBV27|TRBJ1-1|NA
TGTGCCAGCAGTTTATCCATCAACACTGAAGCTTTCTTT
CASSLSINTEAFF
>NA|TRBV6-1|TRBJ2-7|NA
TGTGCCAGCACATCAGGTACCTACGAGCAGTACTTC
CASTSGTYEQYF
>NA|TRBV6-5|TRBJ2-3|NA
TGTGCCAGCAGCGAAACGGGACTCCGCACAGATACGCAGTATTTT
CASSETGLRTDTQYF
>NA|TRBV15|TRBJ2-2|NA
TGTGCCACCAGCAATGGACAGTCGAACACCGGGGAGCTGTTTTTT
CATSNGQSNTGELFF
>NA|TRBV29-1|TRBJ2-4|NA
TGCAGCGTTGTATGGTCGGTTAGAGCCAAAAACATTCAGTACTTC
CSVVWSVRAKNIQYF
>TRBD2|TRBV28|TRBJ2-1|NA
TGTGCCACCAATACGGGACTAGCGGCACAGTTCTTC
CATNTGLAAQFF
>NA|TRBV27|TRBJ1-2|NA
TGTGCCAGCAGTCCCTCCCCCGGGACACGATATGGCTACACCTTC
CASSPSPGTRYGYTF
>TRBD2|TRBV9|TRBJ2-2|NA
TGTGCCAGCAGCGTAGACCCCCCGGGACTAGTCGCCGGGGAGCTGTTTTTT
CASSVDPPGLVAGELFF
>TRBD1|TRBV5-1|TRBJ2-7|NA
TGCGCCAGCAGCCGTACAACAGGGGGCTTGAGCGAGCAGTACTTC
CASSRTTGGLSEQYF
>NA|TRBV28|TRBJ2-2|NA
TGTGCCAGCACCGCTAGCAGCTACACCGGGGAGCTGTTTTTT
CASTASSYTGELFF
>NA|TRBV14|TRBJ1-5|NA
TGTGCCAGCAGCCAAGGAGGAGAACAGCCCCAGCATTTT
CASSQGGEQPQHF
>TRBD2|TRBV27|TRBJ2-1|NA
TGTGCCAGCAGTTTACTAGCGGCTTACAATGAGCAGTTCTTC
CASSLLAAYNEQFF
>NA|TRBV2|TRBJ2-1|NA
TGTGCCAGTCTTTGGGGAAGGTCAACTAGGTACAATGAGCAGTTCTTC
CASLWGRSTRYNEQFF
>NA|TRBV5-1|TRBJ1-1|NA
TGCGCCAGCAGCTTGCGGCCAGGCCCGAACACTGAAGCTTTCTTT
CASSLRPGPNTEAFF
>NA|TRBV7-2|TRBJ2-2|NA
TGTGCCAGCAGCTTAGCGATACTAACCGGGGAGCTGTTTTTT
CASSLAILTGELFF
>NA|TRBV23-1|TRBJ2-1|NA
TGCGCCAGCAGTATCCCGTCTCGGAGCTCCTACAATGAGCAGTTCTTC
CASSIPSRSSYNEQFF
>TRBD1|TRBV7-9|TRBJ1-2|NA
TGTGCCAGCAGCACGACAGGGGGGATTGGGGAAGGCTACACCTTC
CASSTTGGIGEGYTF
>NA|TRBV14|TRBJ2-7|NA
TGTGCCAGCAGCCAAGATCTACGGGGTCACGAGCAGTACTTC
CASSQDLRGHEQYF
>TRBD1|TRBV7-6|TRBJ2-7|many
TGTGCCAGCAGCGACTCGACAGGGTTAGAAGAGCAGTACTTC
CASSDSTGLEEQYF
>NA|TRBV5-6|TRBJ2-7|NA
TGTGCCAGCAGCTTGGTCGACAGACGCTACGAGCAGTACTTC
CASSLVDRRYEQYF
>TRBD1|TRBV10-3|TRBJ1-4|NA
TGTGCCATCAGTAAAGGGGGACAGTTAAATGAAAAACTGTTTTTT
CAISKGGQLNEKLFF
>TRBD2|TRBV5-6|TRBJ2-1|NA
TGTGCCAGCAGGCCGGGACTAGCGGGAAGTGAGCAGTTCTTC
CASRPGLAGSEQFF